The 26 T cell receptor beta chains given below trace back to one sample, sequenced in a study of blood T cell repertoires in COVID-19. Profiling relied on immunoSEQ multiplex PCR, and the TCRdb table lists in-frame clones only, not all of them. The sample includes roughly 230,000 clones, roughly 84% of them seen just once. The sample taken for sequencing was peripheral blood. All receptors come from a woman aged 45-65 years with acute or convalescent COVID-19.

Regarding this clone: Other nucleotide sequences from this sample produce the same CDR3. The chain joins TRBV30 to TRBJ1-5; D is uncertain. Germline V gene lookup returns CDR1 GTSNPN and CDR2 SVGIG (reference sequence). Deletions cut 0 bases from V and 2 bases from J, with 5 bases between. There are 13 residues in the CDR3. CDR3 bases: TGTGCCTGGAGTGTAGCGGGCAATCAGCCCCAGCATTTT. Amino acids: CAWSVAGNQPQHF.

V is TRBV4-2 and J is TRBJ2-7; 9 positions agree with TRBD2. The CDR3 sequence is 15 residues long. Germline loops: CDR1 LGHNA, CDR2 YNFKEQ. After removal of 0 bases from V and 1 base from J, the junction contained 1 base not matched to a gene. CDR3 protein: CASSQDLAGSYEQYF. The CDR3 bases are TGTGCCAGCAGCCAAGATCTAGCGGGATCCTACGAGCAGTACTTC.

DNA for the CDR3: TGTGCCAGCAGTTACTCAAGGCTGACACCTAACGCTGAAGCTTTCTTT. Protein product: CASSYSRLTPNAEAFF. The chain recombines TRBV6-6 with TRBJ1-1; no firm D call. Germline V gene lookup returns CDR1 MNHNY and CDR2 SVGAGI (reference sequence). The ends were cut back, 0 bases at V and 6 bases at J, with 17 bases in the middle. CDR3 length: 16 amino acids.

The chain recombines TRBV6-2 or TRBV6-3 with TRBJ1-1; tentative D call: TRBD1 (6 bases). Germline CDR1 is MNHEY and CDR2 is SVGEGT. This CDR3 is 16 amino acids long. V was shortened by 5 bases and J by 0 bases, with 16 bases between the two germline ends. The CDR3 sequence is CASSLRGDGVNTEAFF. In DNA form, the CDR3 reads TGTGCCAGCAGTCTCAGGGGCGATGGCGTGAACACTGAAGCTTTCTTT.

This chain connects TRBV6-5 to TRBJ2-3; D is uncertain. The germline V gene has CDR1 MNHEY and CDR2 SVGAGI. The length of the CDR3 is 14 residues. V was clipped by 7 bases and J by 1 base, with 12 bases between them. CDR3 DNA: TGTGCCAGCACCTCGAGTCGCCGCACAGATACGCAGTATTTT. It codes for CASTSSRRTDTQYF.

This sequence joins TRBV3-1 (or the pseudogene TRBV3-2) and TRBJ2-7; possible D gene TRBD1, 6 bases. Deletions cut 3 bases from V and 6 bases from J, with 15 bases between. The V gene's germline CDR1 is LGHDT and CDR2 YNNKEL (reference sequence). The CDR3 has 14 residues. CDR3 loop: CASSQGHEGGEQYF. The CDR3 DNA sequence: TGTGCCAGCAGCCAGGGACACGAAGGGGGCGAGCAGTACTTC.

The genes are TRBV27 and TRBJ1-5; unclear D gene. The CDR3 contains 11 residues. V was clipped by 10 bases and J by 6 bases, with 10 bases between them. Germline V gene lookup returns CDR1 MNHEY and CDR2 SMNVEV (reference sequence). CDR3 residues: CATTGVQPQHF. CDR3 in DNA: TGTGCCACCACTGGAGTTCAGCCCCAGCATTTT.

For this clone: The junction differs from germline at one of its ends, possibly a read error. The chain carries TRBV19 and TRBJ2-3; maybe TRBD2 (6 bases). Germline CDR1 LNHDA, CDR2 SQIVND (reference sequence). The length of the CDR3 is 14 residues. CDR3 nucleotides: TGTGTCAGTGGGGGGTCTACACGCACAGATACGCAGTATTTT. It translates to CVSGGSTRTDTQYF.

V and J are TRBV6-6 and TRBJ2-7, with 7 bases matching TRBD2. CDR1 and CDR2 from the germline V gene are MNHNY and SVGAGI (reference sequence). V trimming: 2 bases; J trimming: 6 bases; junction bases outside the gene matches: 7. This CDR3 contains 14 residues. CDR3 residues: CASSYRTREGEQYF. As DNA, the CDR3 is TGTGCCAGCAGTTACCGTACCAGGGAGGGCGAGCAGTACTTC.

The CDR3 nucleotides are TGTGCCAGTAGTGCTTCCGGGACTAGAATCTACAATGAGCAGTTCTTC. Translation gives CASSASGTRIYNEQFF. The chain recombines TRBV19 with TRBJ2-1; TRBD2 aligns across 8 bases. V was clipped by 5 bases and J by 3 bases; unmatched bases: 9. Germline assignment: CDR1 LNHDA and CDR2 SQIVND (reference sequence). The CDR3 is 16 amino acids.

The chain carries TRBV7-9 and TRBJ1-3; 8 bases agree with TRBD1. The germline V gene has CDR1 SEHNR and CDR2 FQNEAQ (reference sequence). Trimming cost V 5 bases and J 7 bases; bases outside gene matches: 7. The CDR3 consists of 14 residues. The CDR3 loop reads CASSLDRGINTIYF. In DNA, the CDR3 is TGTGCCAGCAGCCTTGACAGGGGAATTAACACCATATATTTT.

V is TRBV9 and J is TRBJ2-4; no definite D call. The CDR3 contains 14 residues. V dropped 2 bases and J dropped 0 bases, with 6 bases sitting between them. The germline gives CDR1 SGDLS, CDR2 YYNGEE. The CDR3 reads CASSVSGAKNIQYF. As DNA, the CDR3 is TGTGCCAGCAGCGTCTCGGGAGCCAAAAACATTCAGTACTTC.

In its sample, this clone was seen once. The CDR3 region has the DNA TGCGCCAGCAGCTTGTTAGCGGGGGGCCCCCCAGATACGCAGTATTTT. The encoded protein is CASSLLAGGPPDTQYF. V and J are TRBV5-1 and TRBJ2-3; TRBD2 matches at 10 bases. The germline gives CDR1 SGHRS, CDR2 YFSETQ. This CDR3 contains 16 residues. Losses at the gene ends were 1 base for V and 4 bases for J; bases not matched to a gene: 6.

V is TRBV5-1 and J is TRBJ2-3; 10 bases match TRBD2. The germline gives CDR1 SGHRS, CDR2 YFSETQ. The J segment lost 2 bases and the V segment lost 0 bases, leaving 3 bases of the junction unmatched. The CDR3 has 16 residues. CDR3: CASSLERGGSTDTQYF. CDR3 DNA sequence: TGCGCCAGCAGCTTGGAGCGGGGGGGATCCACAGATACGCAGTATTTT.

This chain joins TRBV21-1 and TRBJ2-7; the D call of TRBD2 is as the table states it, not checked on the DNA. TRBV21-1 is noted as a pseudogene. The CDR3 runs 16 residues. The CDR3 coding sequence is TGTGCCAGCAGCAAAGGTGCTAGCGGGAGAATCGGGGAGCAGTACTTC. Translation: CASSKGASGRIGEQYF.

V usage is TRBV5-1 and J usage is TRBJ2-5; 8 positions match TRBD1. Trimming removed 0 bases from V and 5 bases from J; junction bases left unmatched: 3. Germline V gene lookup returns CDR1 SGHRS and CDR2 YFSETQ. The CDR3 has 14 residues. The CDR3 protein is CASSLGTGMETQYF. CDR3 in DNA: TGCGCCAGCAGCTTGGGGACAGGGATGGAGACCCAGTACTTC.

The gene calls are TRBV2 and TRBJ2-1, with 11 bases identical to TRBD2. The V segment lost 7 bases and the J segment 4 bases; nucleotides outside the gene matches: 6. Germline V gives CDR1 SNHLY, CDR2 FYNNEI. This CDR3 spans 15 amino acids. The CDR3 sequence is CASISTSGVYNEQFF. The DNA of the CDR3 is TGTGCCAGCATTTCGACTAGCGGGGTATACAATGAGCAGTTCTTC.

The J gene is TRBJ2-7, the V gene TRBV5-1; a weak D match, TRBD1 (5 bases). The germline V and J ends were trimmed by 3 bases and 4 bases, with 11 bases remaining between them. Germline values: CDR1 SGHRS, CDR2 YFSETQ. CDR3 size: 13 residues. CDR3 sequence (DNA): TGCGCCAGCAGCTCTGGACACGGATACGAGCAGTACTTC. Its translation is CASSSGHGYEQYF.

The chain couples TRBV28 to TRBJ2-7; the match to TRBD2 covers 12 bases. With V trimmed by 2 bases and J by 5 bases, 7 bases remained unmatched. The germline gives CDR1 MDHEN, CDR2 SYDVKM. The CDR3 is 16 amino acids. This CDR3 is CASSLQSSGRGHEQYF. CDR3 coding DNA: TGTGCCAGCAGTTTACAATCTAGCGGGAGGGGCCACGAGCAGTACTTC.

This clone showed up just once. This sequence joins TRBV3-1 (or the pseudogene TRBV3-2) and TRBJ2-5; 12 nucleotides agree with TRBD2. CDR3 length: 15 residues. Germline V lookup: CDR1 LGHDT, CDR2 YNNKEL (reference sequence). The J segment lost 4 bases and the V segment lost 5 bases, leaving 5 bases of the junction unmatched. This chain's CDR3 is CASSKPGLAGETQYF. The CDR3 nucleotides read TGTGCCAGCAGCAAACCGGGACTAGCGGGAGAGACCCAGTACTTC.

The chain recombines TRBV3-1 (or the pseudogene TRBV3-2) with TRBJ1-4; no firm D call. This CDR3 has 14 residues. Trimming cost V 1 base and J 7 bases, with 10 bases left between them. Germline V gives CDR1 LGHDT, CDR2 YNNKEL (reference sequence). The CDR3 DNA sequence: TGTGCCAGCAGCCAAGGGAGGCTCGGTGAAAAACTGTTTTTT. It yields the protein CASSQGRLGEKLFF.

The chain combines TRBV7-2 with TRBJ2-5; 10 bases align to TRBD1. The germline CDR1 and CDR2 sequences are SGHTA and FQGNSA. CDR3 length: 15 amino acids. V dropped 3 bases and J dropped 2; count of bases not matched to a gene: 3. CDR3 sequence (DNA): TGTGCCAGCAGCTTTCCGGACAGGGGGCAAGAGACCCAGTACTTC. This encodes CASSFPDRGQETQYF.

This chain uses TRBV19 with TRBJ1-3; no clear D. Between the trimmed V and J ends, which lost 4 bases and 0 bases, there was a span of 7 bases. This CDR3 is built from 14 residues. Germline V lookup: CDR1 LNHDA, CDR2 SQIVND (reference sequence). Written as DNA, the CDR3 is TGTGCCAGTAGTACCGGTCACTCTGGAAACACCATATATTTT. This sequence encodes CASSTGHSGNTIYF.

This chain uses TRBV11-2 with TRBJ1-4, with D unresolved. The length of the CDR3 is 15 residues. Per the germline V gene, CDR1 is SGHAT and CDR2 is FQNNGV. V was pared by 4 bases and J by 5 bases, with 14 bases between. CDR3 residues: CASSWSEAPNEKLFF. CDR3 in DNA: TGTGCCAGCAGCTGGAGCGAGGCCCCCAATGAAAAACTGTTTTTT.

The rearrangement joins TRBV29-1 to TRBJ2-6; D possibly corresponds to TRBD2 (6 bases). Germline V gene sequence: CDR1 SQVTM, CDR2 ANQGSEA. The CDR3 is made up of 16 amino acids. Trimming pared 3 bases from V and 1 base from J, leaving 13 bases between. Written as DNA, the CDR3 is TGCAGCGTTGAGCGGGAATCAGCATCTGGGGCCAACGTCCTGACTTTC. It is translated as CSVERESASGANVLTF.

The J gene is TRBJ1-1, the V gene TRBV18; D is ambiguous. V was shortened by 4 bases and J by 8 bases, with 14 bases between the two germline ends. The CDR3 runs to 13 residues. Looked up from germline, CDR1 is KGHSH and CDR2 is LQKENI. The CDR3 protein is CASSLTSESEAFF. CDR3 nucleotide sequence: TGTGCCAGCTCACTCACATCGGAGAGCGAAGCTTTCTTT.